This T cell receptor (beta chain) was identified during a study of shared clonotypes between healthy human individuals. Study findings and constraints: Shared clonotypes: about 5.3% naive CD4, around 3.5% naive CD8, about 2.2% memory CD4, approximately 0.37% memory CD8. As a rule, naive subsets had a larger estimated richness than memory subsets. Researchers sampled only blood; tissue repertoires likely differ.

Germline V gene sequence: CDR1 MDHEN, CDR2 SYDVKM. The CDR3 is 17 amino acids. J lost 3 bases, V lost 6 bases, and 9 bases had no gene match. TCRdb's table, derived via immunoSEQ multiplex PCR, lists solely in-frame clones and lacks some. The table records 2 million to 2.5 million clones, 80% to 95% of them present only once. Details on this clone: The antigen remains undetermined.

The chain combines TRBV28 with TRBJ2-1; 12 bases agree with TRBD1. The receptor comes from a man between 18 and 29 years old in good health. Some clones in this sample may be carry-over from other donors' samples. Sequenced sample: naive CD4+ T cells from PBMCs. The subset was: CD45RA+ positively selected. DNA of the CDR3: TGTGCCAGCAGGCCGGGACAGGGGGCCCGGGGCTACAATGAGCAGTTCTTC. It specifies CASRPGQGARGYNEQFF.